This entry lists 3 T cell receptor beta chains sequenced from one sample in a study of graft-versus-host responses after intestinal transplantation. Using immunoSEQ multiplex PCR, the repertoire was profiled, and TCRdb retains in-frame clones only, with some absent. The data show 95,000 to 110,000 clones, approximately 88% seen once. These receptors have no identified antigens. The sample here was unstimulated CD4+ T cells sorted from spleen or lymph node cells, taken before transplant. Source of these receptors: a human donor who was the organ donor for an intestinal transplant.

The chain links TRBV5-4 to TRBJ2-7, with unresolved D. The CDR3 covers 11 residues. Germline values: CDR1 SGHNT, CDR2 YYREEE (reference sequence). Trimming removed 4 bases from V and 3 bases from J, with 5 bases in between. The CDR3 DNA reads as TGTGCCAGCAGCGGAGACTACGAGCAGTACTTC. Its translation is CASSGDYEQYF.

This clone was recorded once. The chain carries TRBV4-1 and TRBJ1-5; D perhaps matches TRBD1 (5 bases). V lost 0 bases and J lost 5, with 8 bases in between. CDR3 length equals 14 residues. Germline CDR1 MGHRA, CDR2 YSYEKL. CDR3 coding DNA: TGCGCCAGCAGCCAAGAGAGGGGTGATCAGCCCCAGCATTTT. Translation: CASSQERGDQPQHF.

V gene TRBV7-2 combines with J gene TRBJ2-3; D not resolved. Germline values: CDR1 SGHTA, CDR2 FQGNSA. The CDR3 has 13 residues. V shed 3 bases and J shed 2 bases, with 6 bases lying between them. In DNA, the CDR3 is TGTGCCAGCAGCTTGAGTTACACAGATACGCAGTATTTT. Translation: CASSLSYTDTQYF.